The rows below give T cell receptor beta chains drawn from one sample of a study of blood T cell repertoires in COVID-19. TCRdb's table, derived via immunoSEQ multiplex PCR, lists solely in-frame clones and lacks some. This repertoire shows about 200,000 clones, about 86% found once; its top ten account for more than 0.7%. Sequencing was performed on peripheral blood. These receptors originate from a woman between 70 and 85 years old with acute or convalescent COVID-19. CDR3s include the opening cysteine and the closing phenylalanine or tryptophan. A D gene is named only where the DNA matches it firmly.

v_gene	j_gene	len	d_gene	CDR3nt	CDR3aa
TRBV24-1	TRBJ2-3	15	TRBD1	TGTGCCACCAGTGATCCGAGGACAGGGTTGGATACGCAGTATTTT	CATSDPRTGLDTQYF
TRBV6-2/TRBV6-3	TRBJ2-1	19	TRBD2	TGTGCCAGCAGTTACCCGACTAGCGGGGGCCGGAGCTCCTACAATGAGCAGTTCTTC	CASSYPTSGGRSSYNEQFF
TRBV27	TRBJ1-2	17	TRBD1	TGTGCCAGCAGTCCCAGATCCCGGGACAGGGTAGCCTATGGCTACACCTTC	CASSPRSRDRVAYGYTF
TRBV13	TRBJ2-1	15	TRBD2	TGTGCCAGCAGCTGGCGGGGGGTTTCCTACAATGAGCAGTTCTTC	CASSWRGVSYNEQFF
TRBV13	TRBJ1-4	14	-	TGTGCCAGCAGCATCAGGGCCCAGAGCGAAAAACTGTTTTTT	CASSIRAQSEKLFF
TRBV11-2	TRBJ2-5	13	-	TGTGCCAGCAGCTTTGGTAGGGGAGAGACCCAGTACTTC	CASSFGRGETQYF
TRBV7-2	TRBJ2-7	14	-	TGTGCCAGCAGCTTAGTGCAAGGGTCGGGAGAGCAGTACTTC	CASSLVQGSGEQYF
TRBV28	TRBJ2-1	15	TRBD2	TGTGCCAGCAGGCCTGGCGGCGGGAGAGGGAATGAGCAGTTCTTC	CASRPGGGRGNEQFF
TRBV28	TRBJ2-7	15	TRBD1	TGTGCCAGCAGCGAAACCGGGACAGGGTATCGCGAGCAGTACTTC	CASSETGTGYREQYF
TRBV5-1	TRBJ2-3	16	TRBD1	TGCGCCAGCAGCTTGGCCTTAAGACAGGGGGCAGATACGCAGTATTTT	CASSLALRQGADTQYF
TRBV6-2/TRBV6-3	TRBJ2-2	15	-	TGTGCCAGCAGTTACTCCCCACTAGTAACCGGGGAGCTGTTTTTT	CASSYSPLVTGELFF